These T cell receptor beta chains were read from a single sample in a study of blood T cell repertoires in COVID-19. Data came from immunoSEQ multiplex PCR; TCRdb stores just in-frame clones and leaves some out. The repertoire holds roughly 80,000 clones, with 84% as singletons. Sequencing was performed on peripheral blood. The receptors shown here come from a man aged 45 to 65 with acute or convalescent COVID-19. Each CDR3 is given with its conserved first and last residue. D genes are given only for firm matches. Size is omitted from some rows. Given values are once, few, many or a class for expanded clones.

cdr3_length: 17; d_call: TRBD2; j_call: TRBJ2-7; clone_size: -; v_call: TRBV3-1/TRBV3-2; cdr3_nt: TGTGCCAGCAGCCATAGGCGGGCTGGCGGGGGGACCTACGAGCAGTACTTC; cdr3_aa: CASSHRRAGGGTYEQYF
cdr3_length: 17; d_call: -; j_call: TRBJ2-2; clone_size: -; v_call: TRBV10-1; cdr3_nt: TGCGCCAGCAGTGAGTCGACGGGGGGCCGGAGGGCCGGGGAGCTGTTTTTT; cdr3_aa: CASSESTGGRRAGELFF
cdr3_length: 16; d_call: TRBD2; j_call: TRBJ2-1; clone_size: -; v_call: TRBV9; cdr3_nt: TGTGCCAGCAGCGTAGTTTGGGCGGGAGCCTACAATGAGCAGTTCTTC; cdr3_aa: CASSVVWAGAYNEQFF
cdr3_length: 16; d_call: TRBD2; j_call: TRBJ2-1; clone_size: -; v_call: TRBV28; cdr3_nt: TGTGCCAGCGGCACTACATTCAGCGGGGGGCTCAATGAGCAGTTCTTC; cdr3_aa: CASGTTFSGGLNEQFF
cdr3_length: 14; d_call: -; j_call: TRBJ2-1; clone_size: few; v_call: TRBV19; cdr3_nt: TGTGCCAGCACCTATGGGAGCTCCTACAATGAGCAGTTCTTC; cdr3_aa: CASTYGSSYNEQFF
cdr3_length: 17; d_call: TRBD1; j_call: TRBJ2-3; clone_size: -; v_call: TRBV3-1/TRBV3-2; cdr3_nt: TGTGCCAGCAGCAAAGTGGGTTGGACAGGGCGCACAGATACGCAGTATTTT; cdr3_aa: CASSKVGWTGRTDTQYF
cdr3_length: 14; d_call: -; j_call: TRBJ2-7; clone_size: -; v_call: TRBV28; cdr3_nt: TGTGCCAGCAGTTTTCGGGTCAGTTCCTACGAGCAGTACTTC; cdr3_aa: CASSFRVSSYEQYF
cdr3_length: 15; d_call: -; j_call: TRBJ2-2; clone_size: -; v_call: TRBV19; cdr3_nt: TGTGCCAGTACCCAAAGGGGGAGGGACACCGGGGAGCTGTTTTTT; cdr3_aa: CASTQRGRDTGELFF
cdr3_length: 15; d_call: -; j_call: TRBJ2-3; clone_size: -; v_call: TRBV6-2/TRBV6-3; cdr3_nt: TGTGCCAGCAGTTACCCCCTAGTTGGCACAGATACGCAGTATTTT; cdr3_aa: CASSYPLVGTDTQYF
cdr3_length: 12; d_call: -; j_call: TRBJ2-2; clone_size: -; v_call: TRBV7-2; cdr3_nt: TGTGCCAGCAGCTCACTTCTCGGGGAGCTGTTTTTT; cdr3_aa: CASSSLLGELFF
cdr3_length: 15; d_call: -; j_call: TRBJ1-5; clone_size: -; v_call: TRBV5-1; cdr3_nt: TGCGCCAGCAGCCCCACCGCGGGGACTGATCAGCCCCAGCATTTT; cdr3_aa: CASSPTAGTDQPQHF
cdr3_length: 12; d_call: TRBD1; j_call: TRBJ1-3; clone_size: -; v_call: TRBV29-1; cdr3_nt: TGCAGCGTTGACAGGGGGAAGGACACCATATATTTT; cdr3_aa: CSVDRGKDTIYF
cdr3_length: 13; d_call: -; j_call: TRBJ2-3; clone_size: -; v_call: TRBV3-1/TRBV3-2; cdr3_nt: TGTGCCAGCAGCCAAGTGTCAACAGATACGCAGTATTTT; cdr3_aa: CASSQVSTDTQYF